This T cell receptor (beta chain) was profiled in a study of blood T cell repertoires in COVID-19. Under the authors' procedure: For nucleated cells, counts were estimated from reference gene primer amplification. Method: immunoSEQ multiplex PCR; TCRdb's copy keeps in-frame clones and lacks some. D and trimming were read from the DNA, whereas the V and J calls and clone size are those reported in that table. The table records around 300,000 clones, around nine tenths of them present only once. CDR3 size: 13 residues. The germline V gene encodes CDR1 GTSNPN and CDR2 SVGIG (reference sequence). Trimming shortened V by 5 bases and J by 3 bases, and 11 bases separated the two germline ends.

Material: PBMCs or T cells enriched from blood (not recorded which). The origin of this receptor is a woman between 18 and 29 years old who had recovered from COVID-19. This chain joins TRBV30 and TRBJ2-1, with D tentatively TRBD1 (6 bases). DNA for the CDR3: TGTGCCTGGGGCCCGGACAGCTACAATGAGCAGTTCTTC. Translation: CAWGPDSYNEQFF.